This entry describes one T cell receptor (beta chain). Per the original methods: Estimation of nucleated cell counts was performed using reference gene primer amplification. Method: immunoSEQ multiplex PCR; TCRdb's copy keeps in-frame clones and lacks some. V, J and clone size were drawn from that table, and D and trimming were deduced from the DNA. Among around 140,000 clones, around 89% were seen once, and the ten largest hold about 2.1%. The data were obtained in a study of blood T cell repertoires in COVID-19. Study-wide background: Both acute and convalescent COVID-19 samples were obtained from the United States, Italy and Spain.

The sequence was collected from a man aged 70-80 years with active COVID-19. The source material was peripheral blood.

CDR3 loop: CASSLRFAQAHEQYF. For the CDR3, the DNA is TGTGCCAGCAGCTTACGATTTGCGCAGGCCCACGAGCAGTACTTC. V and J are TRBV7-2 and TRBJ2-7; D is unresolved. Trimming pared 2 bases from V and 5 bases from J, leaving 16 bases between. This CDR3 comprises 15 residues. Germline loops: CDR1 SGHTA, CDR2 FQGNSA.